Shown below are 4 T cell receptor beta chains from a single sample sequenced in a study of T cells after yellow fever vaccination. TCRdb analysed the 5' RACE reads with MiXCR anew, one entry per CDR3 protein. Among about 400,000 distinct CDR3 sequences, 6.2% were seen once, and the ten largest hold approximately 16%. This sample comprised PBMCs, obtained 5 days after the yellow fever booster vaccination. Source of these receptors: a man aged 30 to 39 who received the YFV17D yellow fever vaccine.

This clonotype was counted a few times. The chain uses TRBV12-3 or TRBV12-4 and TRBJ1-1; TRBD1 matches 9 bases. With V trimmed by 6 bases and J by 11 bases, 10 bases remained unmatched. This CDR3 is 13 amino acids long. DNA of the CDR3: TGTGCCAGCAGGATTGGACAGGGGACATGGGCTTTCTTT. Encoded protein: CASRIGQGTWAFF.

CDR3 in amino acids: CASSFLAGVRGADTQYF. CDR3 nucleotide sequence: TGTGCCAGCAGCTTCCTAGCGGGAGTCAGGGGCGCAGATACGCAGTATTTT. The V call is TRBV7-2, the J call TRBJ2-3; 10 nucleotides align to TRBD2. The CDR3 length is 17 residues. CDR1 and CDR2 from the germline V gene are SGHTA and FQGNSA. V was clipped by 3 bases and J by 4 bases; unmatched bases: 10.

This clonotype was counted at least ten times. The rearrangement links TRBV5-5 to TRBJ1-2; D is undetermined. CDR3 length equals 13 residues. From germline, CDR1 is SGHKS and CDR2 YYEKEE (reference sequence). Deletions cut 5 bases from V and 4 bases from J, with 12 bases between. The CDR3 DNA follows: TGTGCCAGCAGTTCGACGAGAGGCTATGGCTACACCTTC. Residues: CASSSTRGYGYTF.

This clonotype was counted between two and nine times. The chain joins TRBV7-3 to TRBJ2-1; 10 bases map to TRBD2. Losses at the gene ends were 1 base for V and 2 bases for J; bases not matched to a gene: 14. This CDR3 contains 20 residues. The germline V gene has CDR1 SGHTA and CDR2 FQGTGA. CDR3 amino acids: CASSLSAAGGPFETYNEQFF. DNA of the CDR3: TGTGCCAGCAGCTTAAGCGCAGCGGGAGGGCCTTTTGAGACCTACAATGAGCAGTTCTTC.